The table lists the clone carrying this T cell receptor beta chain with a count of one. The CDR3 contains 13 residues. Between the trimmed V and J ends, which lost 0 bases and 1 base, there was a span of 6 bases. Per the germline V gene, CDR1 is GTSNPN and CDR2 is SVGIG (reference sequence). Authors' processing steps: How many nucleated cells were present was estimated from reference gene primer amplification. Assay: immunoSEQ multiplex PCR; the TCRdb copy retains only in-frame clones and omits some. The D gene and trimming were derived from the DNA, and the V and J assignments and clone size from that table. This sample carries 150,000 to 200,000 clones, roughly 80% of them seen once, and the ten largest clones take approximately 15%. This record belongs to a study of blood T cell repertoires in COVID-19. As for the study in general: Researchers got acute and convalescent COVID-19 samples from the United States, Italy and Spain. The cDNA or gDNA used as material had been derived from T cells, B-cell-depleted T cells, or PBMCs.

This chain connects TRBV30 to TRBJ1-1; D gene ambiguous. The sequenced sample consisted of peripheral blood. The TCR comes from a man aged 55-75 years with active or convalescent COVID-19. The CDR3 sequence: CAWSVVRNTEAFF. DNA for the CDR3: TGTGCCTGGAGTGTAGTCAGGAACACTGAAGCTTTCTTT. Supplemented by reference TRBV30 and TRBJ1-1, the full variable domain reads SQTIHQWPATLVQPVGSPLSLECTVEGTSNPNLYWYRQAAGRGLQLLFYSVGIGQISSEVPQNLSASRPQDRQFILSSKKLLLSDSGFYLCAWSVVRNTEAFFGQGTRLTVV.